This is a list of T cell receptor beta chains from one sample in a study of cytomegalovirus exposure and HLA in healthy donors. Assay: immunoSEQ multiplex PCR; the TCRdb copy retains only in-frame clones and omits some. Among about 150,000 clones listed, over 65% were seen once. Sequencing was performed on PBMCs. These receptors all come from a female donor in good health and CMV-seropositive. Both conserved end residues are part of each CDR3. A D gene is named only where the DNA matches it firmly. Clone size appears in some rows only: once, few, many, or a class for an expanded clone.

cdr3_length	d_call	v_call	j_call	clone_size	cdr3_aa	cdr3_nt
15	.	TRBV28	TRBJ2-7	.	CASSSTREPSYEQYF	TGTGCCAGCAGTTCTACTAGGGAGCCCTCCTACGAGCAGTACTTC
13	.	TRBV5-1	TRBJ2-5	.	CASSSLLEGTQYF	TGCGCCAGCAGCTCGCTACTGGAGGGGACCCAGTACTTC
15	.	TRBV7-9	TRBJ2-1	.	CASSSLGYSYNEQFF	TGTGCCAGCAGCTCACTAGGATACTCCTACAATGAGCAGTTCTTC
13	.	TRBV18	TRBJ1-5	.	CASSPDRNQPQHF	TGTGCCAGCTCACCCGACAGAAATCAGCCCCAGCATTTT
14	.	TRBV7-2	TRBJ1-2	few	CASSLSAGIYGYTF	TGTGCCAGCAGCTTATCAGCAGGGATCTATGGCTACACCTTC
13	.	TRBV27	TRBJ1-5	.	CASRLTGTQPQHF	TGTGCCAGCAGGCTGACAGGAACTCAGCCCCAGCATTTT
16	.	TRBV7-7	TRBJ2-2	.	CASSLLGGPHTGELFF	TGTGCCAGCAGCTTACTCGGCGGGCCTCACACCGGGGAGCTGTTTTTT
16	.	TRBV2	TRBJ2-6	.	CASSAGRISGANVLTF	TGTGCCAGCAGTGCTGGCAGAATCTCTGGGGCCAACGTCCTGACTTTC
12	TRBD2	TRBV28	TRBJ2-1	once	CASSSGRNEQFF	TGTGCCAGCAGTTCCGGGAGGAATGAGCAGTTCTTC
16	TRBD2	TRBV7-9	TRBJ2-7	.	CSSSYVLAGGTYEQYF	TGTTCCAGCAGCTACGTACTAGCGGGAGGAACCTACGAGCAGTACTTC
14	TRBD1	TRBV30	TRBJ1-1	.	CACARGPTNTEAFF	TGTGCCTGTGCAAGGGGGCCGACGAACACTGAAGCTTTCTTT
13	TRBD1	TRBV18	TRBJ1-6	.	CASRPGTDSPLHF	TGTGCCAGCCGCCCCGGGACAGATTCACCCCTCCACTTT
15	TRBD1	TRBV25-1	TRBJ2-3	.	CASSDSGTDTDTQYF	TGTGCCAGCAGTGACTCCGGGACAGACACAGATACGCAGTATTTT
17	TRBD1	TRBV7-9	TRBJ2-7	.	CASSFKDNRGISYEQYF	TGTGCCAGCAGCTTTAAAGACAACAGGGGGATCTCCTACGAGCAGTACTTC
15	.	TRBV9	TRBJ2-1	.	CASSAGMGLYNEQFF	TGTGCCAGCAGCGCCGGGATGGGCTTATACAATGAGCAGTTCTTC
15	TRBD1	TRBV10-1	TRBJ2-7	.	CASSDAGTGSYEQYF	TGCGCCAGCAGTGATGCCGGGACAGGCTCCTACGAGCAGTACTTC
17	TRBD1	TRBV28	TRBJ1-1	.	CASSTRTGNFGGTEAFF	TGTGCCAGCAGCACCAGGACAGGGAATTTTGGTGGCACTGAAGCTTTCTTT
13	.	TRBV11-2	TRBJ1-1	.	CASSPGPGFGAFF	TGTGCCAGCAGCCCCGGCCCAGGGTTCGGCGCTTTCTTT
17	TRBD2	TRBV15	TRBJ2-5	.	CATSSYVKSSGEETQYF	TGTGCCACCAGCAGCTACGTGAAGAGTAGCGGGGAAGAGACCCAGTACTTC
16	.	TRBV5-4	TRBJ2-2	.	CASSQPVGTNTGELFF	TGTGCCAGCAGCCAACCGGTGGGCACGAACACCGGGGAGCTGTTTTTT
16	.	TRBV5-1	TRBJ1-3	.	CASSFTQANSGNTIYF	TGCGCCAGCAGCTTTACACAGGCAAACTCTGGAAACACCATATATTTT
14	.	TRBV28	TRBJ1-1	.	CASTLRGPVTEAFF	TGTGCCAGCACCCTACGTGGTCCTGTCACTGAAGCTTTCTTT
15	.	TRBV4-2	TRBJ2-7	.	CASSQDIALLYEQYF	TGTGCCAGCAGCCAAGATATCGCTCTACTCTACGAGCAGTACTTC
14	.	TRBV7-9	TRBJ2-7	few	CAVLAEAGSYEQYF	TGTGCCGTGCTCGCCGAGGCCGGCTCCTACGAGCAGTACTTC
15	TRBD2	TRBV14	TRBJ2-5	.	CASSQGGGSRETQYF	TGTGCCAGCAGCCAAGGAGGCGGGAGCAGAGAGACCCAGTACTTC
12	.	TRBV30	TRBJ2-7	.	CAWNTLGNEQYF	TGTGCCTGGAACACGCTAGGCAACGAGCAGTACTTC
18	TRBD1	TRBV10-1	TRBJ2-5	.	CASSESRGTGEGSETQYF	TGCGCCAGCAGTGAGTCAAGAGGGACAGGGGAAGGATCAGAGACCCAGTACTTC
13	TRBD1	TRBV2	TRBJ2-7	.	CASSIDRGWEQYF	TGTGCCAGCAGCATTGACAGGGGGTGGGAGCAGTACTTC
17	TRBD2	TRBV5-1	TRBJ2-7	.	CASSLAPPSGTPYEQYF	TGCGCCAGCAGCTTGGCCCCGCCTAGCGGGACCCCCTACGAGCAGTACTTC
14	.	TRBV28	TRBJ2-1	.	CASSSGTPNNEQFF	TGTGCCAGCAGTTCGGGGACACCCAACAATGAGCAGTTCTTC
14	TRBD1	TRBV6-5	TRBJ1-5	.	CASSPQGENQPQHF	TGTGCCAGCAGTCCCCAGGGGGAGAATCAGCCCCAGCATTTT
14	.	TRBV2	TRBJ2-5	few	CASSDPTAQETQYF	TGTGCCAGCAGCGATCCGACAGCACAAGAGACCCAGTACTTC
14	.	TRBV6-6	TRBJ2-2	.	CASSQSGETGELFF	TGTGCCAGCAGTCAGTCCGGGGAGACCGGGGAGCTGTTTTTT
15	TRBD1	TRBV7-8	TRBJ1-6	.	CASSERQGRNSPLHF	TGTGCCAGCAGCGAGCGACAGGGGCGGAATTCACCCCTCCACTTT
14	.	TRBV27	TRBJ1-3	.	CASSLGHPGNTIYF	TGTGCCAGCAGTTTAGGACACCCTGGAAACACCATATATTTT
10	.	TRBV19	TRBJ2-7	.	CASSTYEQYF	TGTGCCAGTAGCACCTACGAGCAGTACTTC
12	.	TRBV2	TRBJ1-6	.	CASSGTPNPLHF	TGTGCCAGCAGCGGGACACCGAATCCCCTCCACTTT
14	.	TRBV2	TRBJ2-7	.	CASSEDLAEYEQYF	TGTGCCAGCAGTGAGGATCTAGCTGAGTACGAGCAGTACTTC
12	.	TRBV7-2	TRBJ2-7	.	CASSSKYYEQYF	TGTGCCAGCAGCTCTAAGTACTACGAGCAGTACTTC
19	TRBD1	TRBV9	TRBJ2-3	once	CASSVGLGTGGAITDTQYF	TGTGCCAGCAGCGTAGGTCTTGGGACAGGGGGCGCGATCACAGATACGCAGTATTTT
16	TRBD1	TRBV11-2	TRBJ2-5	.	CASSLDLGTGVETQYF	TGTGCCAGCAGCTTAGACCTCGGGACAGGGGTGGAGACCCAGTACTTC
16	TRBD1	TRBV19	TRBJ1-1	few	CASSTTGVSQNTEAFF	TGTGCCAGTAGTACTACAGGGGTTTCGCAGAACACTGAAGCTTTCTTT
14	TRBD1	TRBV5-1	TRBJ1-5	.	CASSPGQQDQPQHF	TGCGCCAGCAGCCCGGGACAGCAAGATCAGCCCCAGCATTTT
14	.	TRBV2	TRBJ2-3	.	CASSEQTSTDTQYF	TGTGCCAGCAGTGAACAGACTAGCACAGATACGCAGTATTTT
14	.	TRBV2	TRBJ2-6	.	CASTYSSGANVLTF	TGTGCCAGCACCTATAGCTCTGGGGCCAACGTCCTGACTTTC
16	TRBD2	TRBV14	TRBJ2-1	.	CASSQPVLAGDNEQFF	TGTGCCAGCAGCCAACCGGTACTAGCGGGAGACAATGAGCAGTTCTTC
14	TRBD1	TRBV29-1	TRBJ1-2	.	CSVEDPGTGDGYPF	TGCAGCGTTGAAGATCCTGGAACAGGGGATGGCTACCCCTTC
14	TRBD1	TRBV2	TRBJ2-2	few	CASSTGGYTGELFF	TGTGCCAGCAGTACAGGGGGGTATACCGGGGAGCTGTTTTTT
15	TRBD1	TRBV7-9	TRBJ2-3	.	CASSERDRVTDTQYF	TGTGCCAGCAGTGAGCGGGACAGGGTCACAGATACGCAGTATTTT
16	.	TRBV14	TRBJ1-3	.	CASSQLRHSSGNTIYF	TGTGCCAGCAGCCAATTGAGGCATAGCTCTGGAAACACCATATATTTT